This TCR beta chain was retrieved from a study of blood T cell repertoires in COVID-19. The overall study: Nucleic acid was either cDNA or gDNA, and it came from T cells, B-cell-depleted T cells, or PBMCs.

This clone has just a few counts. Original processing notes: Amplifying reference gene primers gave estimates of nucleated cell counts. Some clones are missing from TCRdb's copy, which holds only in-frame ones; the method was immunoSEQ multiplex PCR. That table furnishes V, J and clone size, whereas the DNA furnished D and trimming. This sample has roughly 260,000 clones, with 70% to 85% found just once. The V end lost 2 bases, the J end lost 13 bases, and 12 bases lay between the germline ends. The CDR3 is 13 amino acids. The germline CDR1 and CDR2 sequences are SGHVS and FQNEAQ. Sequenced input: peripheral blood. This TCR derives from a woman of 80 years or more with active or convalescent COVID-19. This rearrangement joins TRBV7-8 to TRBJ1-6; D ambiguous. The CDR3 sequence: CASSLYEGMPLHF. The CDR3 nucleotides are TGTGCCAGCAGCTTATATGAGGGAATGCCCCTCCACTTT.